What follows is one T cell receptor beta chain and its context. Regarding treatment: oral pan-JAK inhibitor, 5-10 mg twice daily. The data are from a study of CD8+ T cells in alopecia areata. It was cDNA, reverse transcribed from extracted RNA, that served as the sequencing template. Measured with immunoSEQ multiplex PCR; TCRdb has only the in-frame clones, and not every one. This sample has approximately 110,000 clones, with roughly three fifths found just once. Trimming took off 4 bases at V and 7 bases at J, with 10 bases between the two ends. The CDR3 sequence is 12 residues long. Germline CDR1 is SQVTM and CDR2 is ANQGSEA.

The sequence was obtained from a human donor with alopecia areata. Sequencing was performed on CD8+ T cells sorted from blood, taken at week 24, from a patient treated with tofacitinib. This rearrangement joins TRBV29-1 to TRBJ1-4; D is undetermined. The CDR3 region has the DNA TGCAGCGTTGTTGGCGCAGGTGAAAAACTGTTTTTT. Residues: CSVVGAGEKLFF.